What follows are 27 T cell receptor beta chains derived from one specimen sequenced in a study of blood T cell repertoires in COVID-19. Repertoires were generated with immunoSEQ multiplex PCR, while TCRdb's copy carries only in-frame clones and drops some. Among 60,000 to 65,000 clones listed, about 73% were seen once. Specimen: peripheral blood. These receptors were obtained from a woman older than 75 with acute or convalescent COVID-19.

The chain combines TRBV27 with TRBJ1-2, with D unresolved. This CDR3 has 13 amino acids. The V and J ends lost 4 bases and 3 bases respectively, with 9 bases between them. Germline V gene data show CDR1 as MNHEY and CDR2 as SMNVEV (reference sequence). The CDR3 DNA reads TGTGCCAGCAGTTCTATAAAAGACTATGGCTACACCTTC. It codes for CASSSIKDYGYTF.

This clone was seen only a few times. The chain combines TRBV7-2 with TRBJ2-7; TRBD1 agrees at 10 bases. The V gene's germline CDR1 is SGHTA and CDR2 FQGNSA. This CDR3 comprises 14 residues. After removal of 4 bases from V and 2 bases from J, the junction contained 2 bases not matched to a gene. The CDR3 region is CASSYGTGAYEQYF. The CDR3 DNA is TGTGCCAGCAGCTACGGGACAGGGGCCTACGAGCAGTACTTC.

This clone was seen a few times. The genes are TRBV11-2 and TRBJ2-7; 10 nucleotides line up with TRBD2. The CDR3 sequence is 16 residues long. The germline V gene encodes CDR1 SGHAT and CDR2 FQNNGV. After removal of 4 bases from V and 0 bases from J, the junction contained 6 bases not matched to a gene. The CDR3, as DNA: TGTGCCAGCAGCTCGGGGACTAGCGCTGTCTCCTACGAGCAGTACTTC. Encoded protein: CASSSGTSAVSYEQYF.

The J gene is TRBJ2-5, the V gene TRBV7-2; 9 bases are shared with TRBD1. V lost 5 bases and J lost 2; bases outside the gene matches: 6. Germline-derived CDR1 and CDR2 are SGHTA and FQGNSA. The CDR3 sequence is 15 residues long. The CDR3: CASSQDRGLQETQYF. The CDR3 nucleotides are TGTGCCAGCAGCCAGGACAGGGGACTACAAGAGACCCAGTACTTC.

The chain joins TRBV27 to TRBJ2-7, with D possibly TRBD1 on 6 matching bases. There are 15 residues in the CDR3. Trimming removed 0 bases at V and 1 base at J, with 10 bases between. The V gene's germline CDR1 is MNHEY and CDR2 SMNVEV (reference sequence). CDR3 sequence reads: CASSLSGAASYEQYF. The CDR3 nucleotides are TGTGCCAGCAGTTTATCGGGGGCAGCGTCCTACGAGCAGTACTTC.

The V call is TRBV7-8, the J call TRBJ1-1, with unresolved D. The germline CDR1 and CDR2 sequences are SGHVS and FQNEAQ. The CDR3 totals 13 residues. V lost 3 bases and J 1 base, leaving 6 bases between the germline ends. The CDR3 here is CASSFNPNTEAFF. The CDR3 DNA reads TGTGCCAGCAGCTTTAATCCGAACACTGAAGCTTTCTTT.

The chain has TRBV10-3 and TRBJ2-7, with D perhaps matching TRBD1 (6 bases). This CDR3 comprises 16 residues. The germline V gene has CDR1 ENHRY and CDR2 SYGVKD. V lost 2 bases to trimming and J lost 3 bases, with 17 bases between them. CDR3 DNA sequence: TGTGCCATCAGTGAGGAACTGACAGGACCTCTCTACGAGCAGTACTTC. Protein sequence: CAISEELTGPLYEQYF.

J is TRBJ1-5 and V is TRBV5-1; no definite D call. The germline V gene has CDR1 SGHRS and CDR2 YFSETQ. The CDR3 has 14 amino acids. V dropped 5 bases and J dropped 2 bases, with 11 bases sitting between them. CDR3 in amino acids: CASSGGQGNQPQHF. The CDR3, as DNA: TGCGCCAGCAGTGGTGGGCAGGGCAATCAGCCCCAGCATTTT.

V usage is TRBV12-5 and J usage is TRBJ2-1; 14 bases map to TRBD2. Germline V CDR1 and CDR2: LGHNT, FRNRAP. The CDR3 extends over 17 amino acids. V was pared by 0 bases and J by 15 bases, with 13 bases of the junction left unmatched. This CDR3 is CASGLVLGTSGRFTLFF. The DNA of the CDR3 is TGTGCTAGTGGTTTGGTACTTGGGACTAGCGGGAGATTTACTCTGTTCTTC.

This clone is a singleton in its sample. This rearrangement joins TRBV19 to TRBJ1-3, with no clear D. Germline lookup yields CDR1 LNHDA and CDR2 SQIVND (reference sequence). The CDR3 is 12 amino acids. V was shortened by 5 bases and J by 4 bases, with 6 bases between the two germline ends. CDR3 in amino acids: CASSAQGNTIYF. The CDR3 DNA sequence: TGTGCCAGTAGTGCTCAGGGAAACACCATATATTTT.

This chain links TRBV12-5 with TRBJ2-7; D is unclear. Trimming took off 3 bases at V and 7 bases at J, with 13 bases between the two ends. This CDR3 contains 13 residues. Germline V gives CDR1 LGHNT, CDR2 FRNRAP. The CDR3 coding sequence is TGTGCTAGTGGTTTAAGTCGGGTTTCGGAGCAGTACTTC. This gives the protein CASGLSRVSEQYF.

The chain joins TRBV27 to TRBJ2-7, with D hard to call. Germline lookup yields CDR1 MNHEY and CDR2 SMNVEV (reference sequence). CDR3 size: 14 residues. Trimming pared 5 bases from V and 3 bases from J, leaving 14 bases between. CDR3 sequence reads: CASSPRGWSYEQYF. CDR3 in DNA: TGTGCCAGCAGTCCTCGCGGATGGAGCTACGAGCAGTACTTC.

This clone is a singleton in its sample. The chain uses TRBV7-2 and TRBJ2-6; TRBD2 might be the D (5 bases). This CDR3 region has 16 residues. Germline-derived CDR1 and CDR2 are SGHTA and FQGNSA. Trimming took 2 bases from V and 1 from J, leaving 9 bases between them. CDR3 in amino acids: CASSLIRGSGANVLTF. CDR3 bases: TGTGCCAGCAGCTTAATCCGCGGGTCTGGGGCCAACGTCCTGACTTTC.

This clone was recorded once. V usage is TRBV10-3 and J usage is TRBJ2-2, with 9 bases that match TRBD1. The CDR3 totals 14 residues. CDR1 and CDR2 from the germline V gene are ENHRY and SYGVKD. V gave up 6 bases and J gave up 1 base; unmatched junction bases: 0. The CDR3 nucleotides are TGTGCCATCAGGGGACAGGGGAACACCGGGGAGCTGTTTTTT. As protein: CAIRGQGNTGELFF.

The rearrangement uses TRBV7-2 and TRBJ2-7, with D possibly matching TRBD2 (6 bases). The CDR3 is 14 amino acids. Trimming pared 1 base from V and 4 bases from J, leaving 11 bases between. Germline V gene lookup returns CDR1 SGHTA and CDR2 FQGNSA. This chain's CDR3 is CASSLVGGTYEQYF. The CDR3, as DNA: TGTGCCAGCAGCTTAGTAGGAGGGACTTACGAGCAGTACTTC. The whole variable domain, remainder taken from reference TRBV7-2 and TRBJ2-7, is GAGVSQSPSNKVTEKGKDVELRCDPISGHTALYWYRQSLGQGLEFLIYFQGNSAPDKSGLPSDRFSAERTGGSVSTLTIQRTQQEDSAVYLCASSLVGGTYEQYFGPGTRLTVT.

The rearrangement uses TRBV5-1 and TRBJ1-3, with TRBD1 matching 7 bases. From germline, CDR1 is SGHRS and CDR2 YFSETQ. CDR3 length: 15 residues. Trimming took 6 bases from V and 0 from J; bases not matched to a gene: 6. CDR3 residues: CASTQTGNSGNTIYF. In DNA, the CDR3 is TGCGCCAGCACCCAGACAGGGAACTCTGGAAACACCATATATTTT.

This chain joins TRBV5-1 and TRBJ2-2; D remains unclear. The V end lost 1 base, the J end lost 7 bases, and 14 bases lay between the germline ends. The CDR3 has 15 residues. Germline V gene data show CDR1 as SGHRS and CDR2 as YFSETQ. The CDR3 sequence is CASSLFRQVGGELFF. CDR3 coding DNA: TGCGCCAGCAGCTTGTTTCGTCAAGTCGGCGGGGAGCTGTTTTTT.

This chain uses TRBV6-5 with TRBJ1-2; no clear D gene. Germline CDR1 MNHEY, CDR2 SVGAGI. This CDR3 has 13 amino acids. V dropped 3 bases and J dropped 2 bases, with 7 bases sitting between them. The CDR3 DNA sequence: TGTGCCAGCAGTTATGGTCAGAACTATGGCTACACCTTC. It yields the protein CASSYGQNYGYTF.

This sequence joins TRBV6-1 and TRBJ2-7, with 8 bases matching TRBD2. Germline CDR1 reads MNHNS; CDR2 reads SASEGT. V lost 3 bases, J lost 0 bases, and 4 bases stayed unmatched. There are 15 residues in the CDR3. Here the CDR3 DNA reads TGTGCCAGCAGTGATACAGCGGGAGCCTCCTACGAGCAGTACTTC. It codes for CASSDTAGASYEQYF.

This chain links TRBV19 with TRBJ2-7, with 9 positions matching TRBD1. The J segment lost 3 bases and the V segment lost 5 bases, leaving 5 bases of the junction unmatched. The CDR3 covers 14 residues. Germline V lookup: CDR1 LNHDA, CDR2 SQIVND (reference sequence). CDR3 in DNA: TGTGCCAGTAGTGTCAGACAGGGGGGCTACGAGCAGTACTTC. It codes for CASSVRQGGYEQYF.

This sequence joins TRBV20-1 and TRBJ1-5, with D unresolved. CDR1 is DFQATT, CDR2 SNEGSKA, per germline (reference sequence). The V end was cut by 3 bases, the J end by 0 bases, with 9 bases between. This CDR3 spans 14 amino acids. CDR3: CSASSGYSNQPQHF. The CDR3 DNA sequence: TGCAGTGCTAGTTCCGGGTATAGCAATCAGCCCCAGCATTTT.

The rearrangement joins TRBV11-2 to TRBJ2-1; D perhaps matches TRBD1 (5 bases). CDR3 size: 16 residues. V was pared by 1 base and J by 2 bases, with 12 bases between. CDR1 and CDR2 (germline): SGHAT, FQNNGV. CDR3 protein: CASSLVGGRAYNEQFF. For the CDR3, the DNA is TGTGCCAGCAGCTTAGTGGGTGGCAGGGCCTACAATGAGCAGTTCTTC.

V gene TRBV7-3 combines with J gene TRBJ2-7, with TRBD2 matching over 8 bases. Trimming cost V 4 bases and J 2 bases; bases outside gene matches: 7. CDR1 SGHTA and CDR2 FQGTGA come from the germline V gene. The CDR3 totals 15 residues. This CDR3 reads CASSSASGSTYEQYF. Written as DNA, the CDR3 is TGTGCCAGCAGCTCTGCGAGCGGGAGTACCTACGAGCAGTACTTC. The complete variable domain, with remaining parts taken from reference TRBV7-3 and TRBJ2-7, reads GAGVSQTPSNKVTEKGKYVELRCDPISGHTALYWYRQSLGQGPEFLIYFQGTGAADDSGLPNDRFFAVRPEGSVSTLKIQRTERGDSAVYLCASSSASGSTYEQYFGPGTRLTVT.

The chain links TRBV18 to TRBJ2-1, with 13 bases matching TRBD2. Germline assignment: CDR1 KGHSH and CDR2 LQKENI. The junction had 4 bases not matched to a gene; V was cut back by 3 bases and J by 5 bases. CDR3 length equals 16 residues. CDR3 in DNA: TGTGCCAGCTCACCCGGGACTAGCGGGGCTAACAATGAGCAGTTCTTC. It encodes CASSPGTSGANNEQFF.

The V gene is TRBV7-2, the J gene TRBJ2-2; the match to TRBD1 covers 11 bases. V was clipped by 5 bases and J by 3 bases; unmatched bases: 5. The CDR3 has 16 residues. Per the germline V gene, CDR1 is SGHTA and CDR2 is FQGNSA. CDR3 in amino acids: CASSAGQGVYTGELFF. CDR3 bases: TGTGCCAGCAGCGCGGGACAGGGGGTGTACACCGGGGAGCTGTTTTTT.

CDR3 region: CASSGEPNEKLFF. Written as DNA, the CDR3 is TGCGCCAGCAGCGGAGAACCCAATGAAAAACTGTTTTTT. The rearrangement links TRBV5-1 to TRBJ1-4; D remains unclear. Trimming took 4 bases from V and 5 from J, leaving 9 bases between them. Germline V gene sequence: CDR1 SGHRS, CDR2 YFSETQ. The CDR3 has 13 amino acids. The variable domain in full, completed from reference TRBV5-1 and TRBJ1-4, reads KAGVTQTPRYLIKTRGQQVTLSCSPISGHRSVSWYQQTPGQGLQFLFEYFSETQRNKGNFPGRFSGRQFSNSRSEMNVSTLELGDSALYLCASSGEPNEKLFFGSGTQLSVL.

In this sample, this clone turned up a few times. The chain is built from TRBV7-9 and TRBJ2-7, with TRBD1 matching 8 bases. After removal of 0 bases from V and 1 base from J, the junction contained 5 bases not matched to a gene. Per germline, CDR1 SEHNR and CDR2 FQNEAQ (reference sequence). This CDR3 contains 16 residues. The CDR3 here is CASSLALGTGSYEQYF. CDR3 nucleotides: TGTGCCAGCAGCTTAGCGCTCGGGACAGGATCCTACGAGCAGTACTTC.